This T cell receptor (beta chain) was retrieved from a study of CD8+ T cells in alopecia areata. Study-level information: Treated patients took oral tofacitinib at 5 to 10 mg twice daily. General observations from the study: Many of the expanded lesional clones endured in scalp and blood while on tofacitinib.

Concerning this clone: Its antigen is undetermined.

RNA was isolated and reverse transcribed to cDNA, the sequencing template. Data came from immunoSEQ multiplex PCR; TCRdb stores just in-frame clones and leaves some out. This sample yields 100,000 to 140,000 clones, of which 80% to 85% are seen a single time; roughly 23% belongs to the top ten. Sample treatment: oral pan-JAK inhibitor, 5-10 mg twice daily. Sample: CD8+ T cells sorted from blood, taken at week 24, from a patient treated with tofacitinib. The sequence was collected from a human donor with alopecia areata.

Here the CDR3 reads CSVLDGEAFF. In DNA form, the CDR3 reads TGCAGCGTGTTAGACGGTGAAGCTTTCTTT. The chain joins TRBV29-1 to TRBJ1-1; no clear D. Germline assignment: CDR1 SQVTM and CDR2 ANQGSEA. This CDR3 has 10 amino acids. Trimming took off 6 bases at V and 7 bases at J, with 9 bases between the two ends.